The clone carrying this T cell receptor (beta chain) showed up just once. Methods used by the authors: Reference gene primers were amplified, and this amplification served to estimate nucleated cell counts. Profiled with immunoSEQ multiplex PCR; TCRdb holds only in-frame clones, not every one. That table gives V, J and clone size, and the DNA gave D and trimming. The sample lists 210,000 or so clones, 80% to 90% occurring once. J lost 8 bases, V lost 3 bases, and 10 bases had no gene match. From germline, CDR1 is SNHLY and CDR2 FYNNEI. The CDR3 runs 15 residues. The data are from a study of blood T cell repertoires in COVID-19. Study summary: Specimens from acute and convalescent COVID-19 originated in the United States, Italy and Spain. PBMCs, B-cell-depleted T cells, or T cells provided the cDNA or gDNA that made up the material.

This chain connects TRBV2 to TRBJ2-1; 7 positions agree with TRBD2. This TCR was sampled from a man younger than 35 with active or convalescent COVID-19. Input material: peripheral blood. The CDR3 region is CASSDPPLALDEQFF. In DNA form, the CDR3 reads TGTGCCAGCAGTGACCCCCCACTAGCGCTCGATGAGCAGTTCTTC.